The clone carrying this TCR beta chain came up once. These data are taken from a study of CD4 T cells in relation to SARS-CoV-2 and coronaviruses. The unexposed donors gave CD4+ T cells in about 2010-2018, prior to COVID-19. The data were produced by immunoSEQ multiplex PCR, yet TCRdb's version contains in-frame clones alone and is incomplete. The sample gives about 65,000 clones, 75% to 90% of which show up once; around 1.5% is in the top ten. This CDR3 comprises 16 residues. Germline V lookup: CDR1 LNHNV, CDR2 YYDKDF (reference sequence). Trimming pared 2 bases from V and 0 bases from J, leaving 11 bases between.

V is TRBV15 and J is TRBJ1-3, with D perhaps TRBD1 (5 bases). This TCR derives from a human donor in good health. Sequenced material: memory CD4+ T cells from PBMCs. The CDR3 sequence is CATSRPGALSGNTIYF. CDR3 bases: TGTGCCACCAGCAGACCCGGGGCCCTCTCTGGAAACACCATATATTTT.